The clone carrying this T cell receptor beta chain occurred once. Its antigen remains unidentified. This record comes from a study of T cell responses to AZD1222 COVID-19 vaccine. Study findings and constraints: Of the AZD1222 recipients, only 5 to 7 were seropositive at baseline.

Trimming took off 0 bases at V and 6 bases at J, with 13 bases between the two ends. CDR1 is SGHTS and CDR2 is YDEGEE in the germline V gene. This CDR3 region has 14 residues. The protocol was immunoSEQ multiplex PCR, while the TCRdb copy is restricted to in-frame clones and leaves out a portion. The repertoire has approximately 110,000 clones, around 85% of them found once; the top ten carry 6.2%. This specimen was peripheral blood, taken on day 0 of AZD1222 vaccination. The receptor's source is an adult in good health. The chain carries TRBV5-8 and TRBJ2-7; perhaps D is TRBD1 or TRBD2 (6 bases each). The CDR3 here is CASSLVRGRVEQYF. The CDR3 DNA reads TGTGCCAGCAGCTTGGTTCGGGGGCGCGTCGAGCAGTACTTC.